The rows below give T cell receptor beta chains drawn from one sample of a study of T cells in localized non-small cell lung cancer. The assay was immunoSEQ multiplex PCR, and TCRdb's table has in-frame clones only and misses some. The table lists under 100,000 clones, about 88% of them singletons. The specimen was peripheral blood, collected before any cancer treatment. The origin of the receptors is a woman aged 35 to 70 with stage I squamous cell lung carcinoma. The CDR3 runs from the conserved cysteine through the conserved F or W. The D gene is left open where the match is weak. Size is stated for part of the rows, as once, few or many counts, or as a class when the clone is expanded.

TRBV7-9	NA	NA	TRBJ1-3	CASSLKSRSGNTIYF	TGTGCCAGCAGCTTAAAATCGAGGTCTGGAAACACCATATATTTT
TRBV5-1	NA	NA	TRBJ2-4	CASSLEGQARRIQYF	TGCGCCAGCAGCTTGGAAGGGCAGGCCCGGCGGATTCAGTACTTC
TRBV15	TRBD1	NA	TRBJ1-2	CATSKDRGYTYGYTF	TGTGCCACCAGCAAGGACAGGGGGTATACCTATGGCTACACCTTC
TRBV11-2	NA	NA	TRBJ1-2	CASSLESAGSYGYTF	TGTGCCAGCAGCTTAGAATCCGCAGGATCCTATGGCTACACCTTC
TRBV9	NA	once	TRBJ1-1	CASSAHQGNTEAFF	TGTGCCAGCAGCGCCCATCAGGGGAACACTGAAGCTTTCTTT
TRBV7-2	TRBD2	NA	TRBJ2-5	CASSRLAAAQETQYF	TGTGCCAGCAGCCGACTAGCGGCAGCGCAAGAGACCCAGTACTTC
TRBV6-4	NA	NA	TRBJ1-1	CASSWGFGSRGPEAFF	TGTGCCAGCAGTTGGGGGTTCGGGTCCCGAGGCCCTGAAGCTTTCTTT
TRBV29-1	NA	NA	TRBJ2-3	CSASQASSTDTQYF	TGCAGCGCGTCTCAAGCATCTAGCACAGATACGCAGTATTTT
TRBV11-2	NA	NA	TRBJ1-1	CASSLDQVNTEAFF	TGTGCCAGCAGCTTAGATCAGGTGAACACTGAAGCTTTCTTT
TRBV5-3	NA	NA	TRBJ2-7	CASSLFTDSYEQYF	TGTGCCAGCAGCTTGTTTACGGACTCCTACGAGCAGTACTTC
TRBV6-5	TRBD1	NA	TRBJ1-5	CASSRTGGHQPQHF	TGTGCCAGCAGTCGAACAGGGGGGCATCAGCCCCAGCATTTT
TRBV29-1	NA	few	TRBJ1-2	CSVADQGYGYTF	TGCAGCGTGGCCGACCAAGGGTATGGCTACACCTTC
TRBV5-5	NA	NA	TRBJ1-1	CASSLEISNTEAFF	TGTGCCAGCAGCTTGGAAATATCGAACACTGAAGCTTTCTTT
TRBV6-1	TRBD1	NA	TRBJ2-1	CASTLTGGAYNEQFF	TGTGCCAGCACCTTGACAGGGGGGGCCTACAATGAGCAGTTCTTC
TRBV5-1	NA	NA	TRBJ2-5	CASSSLGTQQETQYF	TGCGCCAGCAGCTCTCTGGGGACCCAACAAGAGACCCAGTACTTC
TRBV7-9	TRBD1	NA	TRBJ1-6	CASSDRGESPLHF	TGTGCCAGCAGCGACAGGGGTGAATCACCCCTCCACTTT
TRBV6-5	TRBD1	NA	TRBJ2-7	CASSGDSGTYEQYF	TGTGCCAGCAGTGGGGACAGCGGAACCTACGAGCAGTACTTC
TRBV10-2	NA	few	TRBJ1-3	CASLSDSSGNTIYF	TGCGCCAGCCTGTCGGACAGCTCTGGAAACACCATATATTTT
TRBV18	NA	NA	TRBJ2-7	CASSRLSSYEQYF	TGTGCCAGCTCACGTCTAAGCTCCTACGAGCAGTACTTC
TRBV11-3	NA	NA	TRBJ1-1	CASSLEGATEAFF	TGTGCCAGCAGCTTAGAAGGGGCGACTGAAGCTTTCTTT
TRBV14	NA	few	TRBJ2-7	CASSQTSIWGEQYF	TGTGCCAGCAGCCAAACATCGATTTGGGGCGAGCAGTACTTC
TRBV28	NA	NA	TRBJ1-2	CASSLEYGYTF	TGTGCCAGCAGTTTAGAGTATGGCTACACCTTC
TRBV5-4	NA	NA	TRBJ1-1	CASSLAFRERRNTEAFF	TGTGCCAGCAGCTTGGCATTCCGGGAGCGGAGGAACACTGAAGCTTTCTTT
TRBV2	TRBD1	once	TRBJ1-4	CASSAMGQHNEKLFF	TGTGCCAGCAGTGCTATGGGACAGCATAATGAAAAACTGTTTTTT
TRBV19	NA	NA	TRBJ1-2	CASSHRWDNYGYTF	TGTGCCAGTAGTCATAGATGGGACAACTATGGCTACACCTTC
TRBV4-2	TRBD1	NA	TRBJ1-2	CASHPGTGNYGYTF	TGTGCCAGCCATCCCGGGACAGGGAACTATGGCTACACCTTC
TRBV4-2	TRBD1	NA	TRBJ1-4	CASTNRGGSNEKLFF	TGTGCCAGCACTAATAGAGGGGGCTCGAATGAAAAACTGTTTTTT
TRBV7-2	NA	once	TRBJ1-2	CASSLDSRNYGYTF	TGTGCCAGCAGCTTAGACAGCCGTAACTATGGCTACACCTTC
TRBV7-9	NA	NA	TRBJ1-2	CASSGTPYGYTF	TGTGCCAGCAGCGGGACCCCTTATGGCTACACCTTC
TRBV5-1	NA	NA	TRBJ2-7	CASSLEPGPREQYF	TGCGCCAGCAGCTTGGAGCCAGGGCCCCGAGAGCAGTACTTC
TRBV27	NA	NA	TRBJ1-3	CASKSSGNTIYF	TGTGCCAGCAAGAGCTCTGGAAACACCATATATTTT